This T cell receptor beta chain appears in the sequencing data of a study of CD8+CD57+ T cells in acquired aplastic anemia. General study results and limits: Some 28 CD8+ CDR3 sequences occurred in both the patients and the controls.

The length of the CDR3 is 14 residues. Germline V lookup: CDR1 DFQATT, CDR2 SNEGSKA (reference sequence). V gave up 6 bases and J gave up 6 bases, with 15 bases separating them. For this clonotype: The antigen is not known.

CD8+CD57+ cell expansion, shown by flow cytometry, had occurred in the patients selected for sequencing. The cohort consisted entirely of patients having severe acquired aplastic anemia. It was genomic DNA that served as the template for profiling TCR beta VDJ and CDR3. Using its own MiXCR run on the reads, TCRdb lists one record per CDR3 protein. Here the sample spans 150,000 to 200,000 distinct CDR3 sequences, 47% being singletons. Sequences were obtained from sorted CD4+, CD8+, or CD8+CD57+ T cells (not recorded which) from PBMCs. The chain links TRBV20-1 to TRBJ2-6; D unresolved. The TCR comes from a human donor with aplastic anemia. The CDR3 sequence is CSANPGSEANVLTF. The DNA for the CDR3 is TGCAGTGCCAACCCCGGCTCAGAGGCCAACGTCCTGACTTTC.